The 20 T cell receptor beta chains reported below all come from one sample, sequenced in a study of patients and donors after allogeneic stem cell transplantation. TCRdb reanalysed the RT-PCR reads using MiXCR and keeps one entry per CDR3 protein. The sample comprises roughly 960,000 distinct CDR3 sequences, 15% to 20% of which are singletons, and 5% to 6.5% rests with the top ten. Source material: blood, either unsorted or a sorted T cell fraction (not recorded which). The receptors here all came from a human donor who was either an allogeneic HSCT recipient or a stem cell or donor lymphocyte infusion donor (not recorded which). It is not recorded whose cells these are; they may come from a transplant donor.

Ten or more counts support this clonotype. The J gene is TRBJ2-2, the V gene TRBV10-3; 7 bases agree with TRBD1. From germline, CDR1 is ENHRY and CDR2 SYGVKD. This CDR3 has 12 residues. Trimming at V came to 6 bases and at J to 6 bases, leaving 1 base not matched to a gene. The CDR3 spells CAISQGAGELFF. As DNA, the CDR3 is TGTGCCATCAGCCAGGGGGCCGGGGAGCTGTTTTTT.

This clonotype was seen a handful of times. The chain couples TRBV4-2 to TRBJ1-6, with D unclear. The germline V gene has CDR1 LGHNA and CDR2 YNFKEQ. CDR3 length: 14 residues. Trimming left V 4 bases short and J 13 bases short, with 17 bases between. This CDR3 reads CASSPGGRFNPLHF. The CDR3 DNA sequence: TGTGCCAGCAGCCCCGGCGGCCGGTTTAATCCCCTCCACTTT.

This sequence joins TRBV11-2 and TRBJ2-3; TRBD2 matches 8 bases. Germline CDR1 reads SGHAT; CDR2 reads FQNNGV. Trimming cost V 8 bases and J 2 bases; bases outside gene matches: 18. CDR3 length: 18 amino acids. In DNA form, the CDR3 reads TGTGCCAGCCGGTTACGCGAAGGGCTAGCGGGCCTCACAGATACGCAGTATTTT. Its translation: CASRLREGLAGLTDTQYF.

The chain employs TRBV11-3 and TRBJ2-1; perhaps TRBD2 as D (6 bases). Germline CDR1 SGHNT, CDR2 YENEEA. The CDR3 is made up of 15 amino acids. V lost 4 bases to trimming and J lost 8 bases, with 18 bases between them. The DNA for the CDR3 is TGTGCCAGCAGCTCGGTTACTAGCCTTTCCGATGAGCAGTTCTTC. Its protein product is CASSSVTSLSDEQFF.

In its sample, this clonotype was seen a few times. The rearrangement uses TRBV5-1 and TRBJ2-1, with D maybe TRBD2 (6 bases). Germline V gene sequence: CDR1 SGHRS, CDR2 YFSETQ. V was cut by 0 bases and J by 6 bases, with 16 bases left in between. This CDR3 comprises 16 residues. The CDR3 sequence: CASSLAPGTRTNEQFF. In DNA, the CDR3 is TGCGCCAGCAGCTTGGCCCCCGGGACTCGTACCAATGAGCAGTTCTTC.

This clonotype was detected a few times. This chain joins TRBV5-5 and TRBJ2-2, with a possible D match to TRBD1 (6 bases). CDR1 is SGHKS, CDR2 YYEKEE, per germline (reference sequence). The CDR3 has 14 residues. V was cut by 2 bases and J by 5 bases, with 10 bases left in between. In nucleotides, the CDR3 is TGTGCCAGCAGCTTTATTACAGGGACCGGGGAGCTGTTTTTT. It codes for CASSFITGTGELFF. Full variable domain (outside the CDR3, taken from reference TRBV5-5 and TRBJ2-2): DAGVTQSPTHLIKTRGQQVTLRCSPISGHKSVSWYQQVLGQGPQFIFQYYEKEERGRGNFPDRFSARQFPNYSSELNVNALLLGDSALYLCASSFITGTGELFFGEGSRLTVL.

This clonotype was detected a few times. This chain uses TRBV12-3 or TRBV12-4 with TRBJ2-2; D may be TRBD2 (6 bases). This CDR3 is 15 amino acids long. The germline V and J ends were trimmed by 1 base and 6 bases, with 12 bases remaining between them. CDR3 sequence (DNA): TGTGCCAGCAGTTTAGAACTAGCTGGCCCCGGGGAGCTGTTTTTT. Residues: CASSLELAGPGELFF.

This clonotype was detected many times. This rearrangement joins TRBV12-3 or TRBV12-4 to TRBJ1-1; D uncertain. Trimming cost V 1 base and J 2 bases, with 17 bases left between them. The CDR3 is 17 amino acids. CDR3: CASSLGLSTGKNTEAFF. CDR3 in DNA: TGTGCCAGCAGTTTAGGTCTTAGTACGGGAAAAAACACTGAAGCTTTCTTT.

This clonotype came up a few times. For the CDR3, the DNA is TGCGCCAGCAGCTTTGACAGCTCAGATACGCAGTATTTT. Amino acid sequence: CASSFDSSDTQYF. The genes are TRBV5-1 and TRBJ2-3; tentative D call: TRBD1 (5 bases). Germline loops: CDR1 SGHRS, CDR2 YFSETQ. V was clipped by 2 bases and J by 4 bases, with 8 bases between them. The CDR3 extends over 13 amino acids.

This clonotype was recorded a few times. CDR3 loop: CASTLLGAYNEQFF. In DNA, the CDR3 is TGTGCCAGCACCCTCCTAGGGGCCTACAATGAGCAGTTCTTC. This chain connects TRBV11-2 to TRBJ2-1, with D perhaps TRBD1 (5 bases). CDR3 size: 14 residues. Germline CDR1 reads SGHAT; CDR2 reads FQNNGV. V lost 7 bases, J lost 2 bases, and 12 bases lay in between.

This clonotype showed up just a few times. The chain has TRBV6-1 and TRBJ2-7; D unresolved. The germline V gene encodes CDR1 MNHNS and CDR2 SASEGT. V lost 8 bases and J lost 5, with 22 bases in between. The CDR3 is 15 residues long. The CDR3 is CASRTPEPPTNEQYF. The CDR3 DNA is TGTGCCAGCCGGACGCCGGAACCTCCCACTAACGAGCAGTACTTC.

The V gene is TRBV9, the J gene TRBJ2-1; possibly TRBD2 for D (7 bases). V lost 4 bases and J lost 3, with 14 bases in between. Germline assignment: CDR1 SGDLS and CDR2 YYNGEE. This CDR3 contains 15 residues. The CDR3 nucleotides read TGTGCCAGCAGCACCGAGGGGGGGGACTACAATGAGCAGTTCTTC. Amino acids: CASSTEGGDYNEQFF.

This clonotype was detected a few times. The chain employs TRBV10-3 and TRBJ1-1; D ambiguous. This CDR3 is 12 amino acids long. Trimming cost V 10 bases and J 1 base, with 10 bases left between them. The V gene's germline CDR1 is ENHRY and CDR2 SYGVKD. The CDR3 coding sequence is TGTGCCACACGGACTAAGAACACTGAAGCTTTCTTT. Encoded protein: CATRTKNTEAFF.

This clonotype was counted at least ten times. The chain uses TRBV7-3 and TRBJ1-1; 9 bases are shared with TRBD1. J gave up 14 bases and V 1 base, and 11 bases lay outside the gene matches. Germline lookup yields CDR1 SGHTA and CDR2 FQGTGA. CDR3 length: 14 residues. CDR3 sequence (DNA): TGTGCCAGCAGCTTAAAAGGCACAGGGGGCGAGTGGTTCTTT. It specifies CASSLKGTGGEWFF.

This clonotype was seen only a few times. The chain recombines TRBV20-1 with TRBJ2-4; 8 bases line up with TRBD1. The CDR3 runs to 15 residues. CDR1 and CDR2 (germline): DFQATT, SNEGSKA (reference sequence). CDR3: CGITSNRDRSNIQYF. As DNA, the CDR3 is TGCGGAATAACTTCCAACCGGGACAGGAGTAACATTCAGTACTTC.

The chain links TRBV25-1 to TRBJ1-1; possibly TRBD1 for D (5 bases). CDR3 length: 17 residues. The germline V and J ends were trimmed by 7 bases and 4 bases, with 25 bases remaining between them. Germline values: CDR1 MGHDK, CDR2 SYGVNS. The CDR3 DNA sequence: TGTGCCAGCATCAAGAATTTGGGGACGGGGGGTACCACTGAAGCTTTCTTT. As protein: CASIKNLGTGGTTEAFF.

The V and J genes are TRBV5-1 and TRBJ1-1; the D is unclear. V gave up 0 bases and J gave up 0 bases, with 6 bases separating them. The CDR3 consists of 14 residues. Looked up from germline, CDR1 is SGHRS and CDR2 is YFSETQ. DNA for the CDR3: TGCGCCAGCAGCTTGGATACCGTGAACACTGAAGCTTTCTTT. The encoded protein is CASSLDTVNTEAFF.

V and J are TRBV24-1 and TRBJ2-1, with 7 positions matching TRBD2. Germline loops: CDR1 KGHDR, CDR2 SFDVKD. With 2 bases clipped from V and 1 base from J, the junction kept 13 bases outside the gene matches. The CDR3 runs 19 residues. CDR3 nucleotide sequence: TGTGCCACCAGTGATTCTTTCGGCCTAGCGGCCGATTCCTACAATGAGCAGTTCTTC. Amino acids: CATSDSFGLAADSYNEQFF.

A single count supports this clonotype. The CDR3 bases are TGTGCCAGCAGTGAATTCCGTTCAGAGACCCAGTACTTC. Its protein product is CASSEFRSETQYF. The chain links TRBV2 to TRBJ2-5; D is unresolved. This CDR3 is built from 13 residues. Trimming stripped 2 bases from V and 4 bases from J, with 8 bases between. Germline assignment: CDR1 SNHLY and CDR2 FYNNEI.

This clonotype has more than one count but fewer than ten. CDR3 protein: CASSLAPPGTAMNTEAFF. The DNA of the CDR3 is TGTGCCAGCAGCTTAGCTCCCCCCGGGACCGCAATGAACACTGAAGCTTTCTTT. The V gene is TRBV7-2, the J gene TRBJ1-1; a possible D gene is TRBD1 (5 bases). Per the germline V gene, CDR1 is SGHTA and CDR2 is FQGNSA. The CDR3 runs 18 residues. Trimming shortened V by 0 bases and J by 0 bases, and 17 bases separated the two germline ends.